This T cell receptor beta chain was sequenced in a study of blood T cell repertoires in COVID-19. TCRdb keeps only in-frame clones here, not all; method: immunoSEQ multiplex PCR. The repertoire holds 170,000 or so clones, with approximately 88% as singletons. The ends were cut back, 7 bases at V and 3 bases at J, with 16 bases in the middle. Germline-derived CDR1 and CDR2 are MNHEY and SVGAGI. This CDR3 is built from 14 residues. The specimen was PBMCs or T cells enriched from blood (not recorded which). This chain uses TRBV6-5 with TRBJ2-7; no firm D call. The receptor was isolated from a young woman who had recovered from COVID-19. The CDR3: CASMVSPVRYEQYF. The CDR3 DNA is TGTGCCAGCATGGTCAGTCCAGTTCGCTACGAGCAGTACTTC.